The next 13 T cell receptor beta chains were all read from a single sample in a study of CD8+CD57+ T cells in acquired aplastic anemia (dated by TCRdb to the late 2010s). TCRdb lists the instrument as Illumina HiSeq 2000. Profiling of TCR beta VDJ combinations and CDR3 sequences used genomic DNA as the template. The raw public data were reprocessed by TCRdb itself: fastp quality trimming at Q25, MiXCR clonotype calling, in-frame beta chains only. Under each unique CDR3 protein, matching rows form one entry showing the most common genes and DNA. A total of about 160,000 distinct CDR3 sequences appear in this sample, 45% to 55% of them only once. Jointly, the top ten make up over 25% of the sample. Patients chosen for sequencing had shown expansion of CD8+CD57+ cells by flow cytometry. The sample was sorted CD4+, CD8+, or CD8+CD57+ T cells (not recorded which) from PBMCs. These TCRs come from a human donor with aplastic anemia.

At least ten counts were recorded for this clonotype. V gene TRBV7-9 combines with J gene TRBJ2-7; D unclear. Germline-derived CDR1 and CDR2 are SEHNR and FQNEAQ (reference sequence). The ends were cut back, 1 base at V and 3 bases at J, with 13 bases in the middle. The CDR3 loop spans 15 amino acids. The CDR3 DNA reads TGTGCCAGCAGCTTAGGCTGGGCTACAAACTACGAGCAGTACTTC. Protein product: CASSLGWATNYEQYF.

The V call is TRBV20-1, the J call TRBJ2-5; the D gene is possibly TRBD2 (6 bases). Germline lookup yields CDR1 DFQATT and CDR2 SNEGSKA (reference sequence). The CDR3 length is 14 residues. V lost 0 bases, J lost 5 bases, and 13 bases lay in between. The CDR3 region has the DNA TGCAGTGCTAGAGATATGGGGGGAGTCGAGACCCAGTACTTC. Encoded protein: CSARDMGGVETQYF.

This clonotype was seen ten or more times. For the CDR3, the DNA is TGTGCCACCAGTGATTCAACCTCGACAGGGGCTTATTCTGGGGCCAACGTCCTGACTTTC. Amino acids: CATSDSTSTGAYSGANVLTF. This chain joins TRBV24-1 and TRBJ2-6; 8 bases are a match to TRBD1. CDR3 length: 20 amino acids. The V gene's germline CDR1 is KGHDR and CDR2 SFDVKD. V shed 2 bases and J 1 base; nucleotides not matched to a gene: 12.

This chain connects TRBV11-2 to TRBJ2-6; 8 bases agree with TRBD1. This CDR3 has 18 residues. Unmatched junction bases numbered 10, after V lost 5 bases and J lost 1 base. Germline CDR1 is SGHAT and CDR2 is FQNNGV. Here the CDR3 reads CASSHSTGARSGANVLTF. CDR3 nucleotide sequence: TGTGCCAGCAGCCACTCGACAGGGGCCCGTTCTGGGGCCAACGTCCTGACTTTC.

The rearrangement uses TRBV11-1 and TRBJ2-6, with 10 bases fitting TRBD1. There are 18 residues in the CDR3. Germline V gene sequence: CDR1 SGHAT, CDR2 FQDESV (reference sequence). Trimming removed 6 bases from V and 0 bases from J; junction bases left unmatched: 8. The CDR3 here is CASRYTGTGVSGANVLTF. The CDR3 DNA reads as TGTGCCAGCAGGTATACCGGGACAGGGGTCTCTGGGGCCAACGTCCTGACTTTC.

This clonotype was recorded many times. This sequence joins TRBV6-1 and TRBJ1-1; D is possibly TRBD1 (6 bases). This CDR3 has 13 residues. Germline CDR1 is MNHNS and CDR2 is SASEGT. Trimming took off 5 bases at V and 0 bases at J, with 7 bases between the two ends. The CDR3 spells CASSRGLNTEAFF. In DNA, the CDR3 is TGTGCCAGCAGTCGGGGGCTGAACACTGAAGCTTTCTTT.

V is TRBV14 and J is TRBJ2-2; 8 positions match TRBD2. V dropped 1 base and J dropped 1; count of bases not matched to a gene: 2. CDR1 SGHDN and CDR2 FVKESK come from the germline V gene. CDR3 length equals 16 residues. CDR3 sequence reads: CASSQGSGVNTGELFF. The CDR3 coding sequence is TGTGCCAGCAGCCAAGGTAGCGGGGTGAACACCGGGGAGCTGTTTTTT.

The table lists this clonotype with many counts. V gene TRBV2 combines with J gene TRBJ1-2; no firm D call. CDR3 size: 14 residues. Germline-derived CDR1 and CDR2 are SNHLY and FYNNEI. V was trimmed by 3 bases and J by 5 bases, leaving 13 bases between them. For the CDR3, the DNA is TGTGCCAGCAGTGAGGGGTTTTTCGAGTATGGCTACACCTTC. Encoded protein: CASSEGFFEYGYTF.

To note about this clonotype: This may arise from a read error, as a much more abundant clone is one base away. This chain uses TRBV24-1 with TRBJ2-2; 9 bases fit TRBD1. The CDR3 is made up of 16 amino acids. The trim removed 6 bases at V and 6 bases at J, leaving 10 bases unmatched. CDR1 is KGHDR, CDR2 SFDVKD, per germline. The chain's CDR3 is CATSWPGQGTAGELFF. In DNA form, the CDR3 reads TGTGCCACCAGTTGGCCGGGACAGGGTACCGCCGGGGAGCTGTTTTTT.

The table lists this clonotype with many counts. The V gene is TRBV7-6, the J gene TRBJ2-7; the D gene is possibly TRBD1 (6 bases). CDR1 is SGHVS, CDR2 FNYEAQ, per germline. Trimming stripped 4 bases from V and 5 bases from J, with 9 bases between. The CDR3 spans 12 residues. The CDR3 sequence: CASSYQGNEQYF. The CDR3 DNA sequence: TGTGCCAGCAGCTACCAGGGGAACGAGCAGTACTTC. The full variable domain, completed using reference TRBV7-6 and TRBJ2-7, is GAGVSQSPRYKVTKRGQDVALRCDPISGHVSLYWYRQALGQGPEFLTYFNYEAQQDKSGLPNDRFSAERPEGSISTLTIQRTEQRDSAMYRCASSYQGNEQYFGPGTRLTVT.

V is TRBV10-2 and J is TRBJ2-7; TRBD2 might be the D (7 bases). Trimming took 3 bases from V and 0 from J, leaving 9 bases between them. The CDR3 consists of 14 residues. Germline V gene data show CDR1 as WSHSY and CDR2 as SAAADI. This CDR3 reads CASSDGGASYEQYF. The CDR3 DNA is TGCGCCAGCAGTGATGGGGGGGCCTCCTACGAGCAGTACTTC.

The V gene is TRBV7-8, the J gene TRBJ2-7; D possibly corresponds to TRBD1 (6 bases). Germline-derived CDR1 and CDR2 are SGHVS and FQNEAQ. The CDR3 has 15 residues. The germline V and J ends were trimmed by 6 bases and 1 base, with 16 bases remaining between them. CDR3 nucleotide sequence: TGTGCCAGCAGTTATGGACAGTCACCTTCCTACGAGCAGTACTTC. It codes for CASSYGQSPSYEQYF.

The chain combines TRBV15 with TRBJ1-6, with D tentatively TRBD1 (6 bases). CDR1 and CDR2 from the germline V gene are LNHNV and YYDKDF (reference sequence). Trimming pared 5 bases from V and 7 bases from J, leaving 9 bases between. The length of the CDR3 is 13 residues. This CDR3 is CATSVGTNSPLHF. CDR3 bases: TGTGCCACCAGCGTCGGGACAAATTCACCCCTCCACTTT.